Below are 26 T cell receptor beta chains sequenced from a single sample in a study of blood T cell repertoires in COVID-19 (TCRdb year 2020). The library was built by means of the immunoSEQ multiplex PCR assay. Sourced from immuneACCESS, this table was stored by TCRdb with only in-frame sequences that have V and J called. A share of the clones is absent; for the studies checked, an unresolved V gene accounts for under half, and the remainder has no known explanation. For this sample there are under 500,000 clones; around 89% appear just once. 4.3% of the sample is taken by the ten largest. Specimen: peripheral blood. The receptors stem from a woman in her twenties or thirties with acute or convalescent COVID-19.

As to this clone: Other DNA sequences within the sample encode an identical CDR3. V and J are TRBV27 and TRBJ2-7; D unresolved. Germline CDR1 is MNHEY and CDR2 is SMNVEV (reference sequence). The length of the CDR3 is 13 residues. Trimming removed 1 base from V and 1 base from J, with 5 bases in between. CDR3 loop: CASSLFSSYEQYF. The CDR3 nucleotides are TGTGCCAGCAGTTTATTCTCGTCCTACGAGCAGTACTTC.

V is TRBV9 and J is TRBJ2-1, with 7 positions matching TRBD1. The germline CDR1 and CDR2 sequences are SGDLS and YYNGEE. Trimming at V came to 4 bases and at J to 8 bases, leaving 15 bases not matched to a gene. The CDR3 has 16 residues. The CDR3 DNA is TGTGCCAGCAGCCCCCCACGACAGGGTGCCGCCTATGAGCAGTTCTTC. Encoded protein: CASSPPRQGAAYEQFF.

The V and J genes are TRBV6-6 and TRBJ2-2; TRBD2 might be the D (5 bases). The CDR3 is 14 amino acids. Germline-derived CDR1 and CDR2 are MNHNY and SVGAGI (reference sequence). Trimming stripped 3 bases from V and 5 bases from J, with 10 bases between. DNA for the CDR3: TGTGCCAGCAGTTATCAGGAGGAGACCGGGGAGCTGTTTTTT. This sequence encodes CASSYQEETGELFF.

This clone was seen a handful of times. This chain links TRBV2 with TRBJ2-3; tentative D call: TRBD1 (5 bases). The germline gives CDR1 SNHLY, CDR2 FYNNEI. Trimming removed 5 bases from V and 5 bases from J, with 20 bases in between. The CDR3 is 16 residues long. The CDR3 sequence: CASSMAVGAKVDTQYF. As DNA, the CDR3 is TGTGCCAGCAGTATGGCTGTAGGGGCGAAGGTAGATACGCAGTATTTT.

This chain connects TRBV5-1 to TRBJ2-7, with TRBD1 identical over 7 bases. After removal of 0 bases from V and 2 bases from J, the junction contained 8 bases not matched to a gene. The CDR3 spans 16 residues. Germline V gives CDR1 SGHRS, CDR2 YFSETQ. The CDR3 is CASSLELGQGAYEQYF. Written as DNA, the CDR3 is TGCGCCAGCAGCTTGGAATTGGGGCAGGGGGCCTACGAGCAGTACTTC.

The chain combines TRBV29-1 with TRBJ1-1; D uncertain. The CDR3 runs to 13 residues. Between the trimmed V and J ends, which lost 5 bases and 0 bases, there was a span of 10 bases. Germline CDR1 and CDR2: SQVTM and ANQGSEA. The DNA for the CDR3 is TGCAGCGTTTTACAAAGAATGAACACTGAAGCTTTCTTT. Protein: CSVLQRMNTEAFF.

This clone turned up a few times. The chain links TRBV4-2 to TRBJ2-7, with 8 bases lining up with TRBD2. From germline, CDR1 is LGHNA and CDR2 YNFKEQ. V lost 0 bases and J lost 7; bases outside the gene matches: 11. The CDR3 spans 16 residues. The CDR3 loop reads CASSQELASGLREQYF. The CDR3 coding sequence is TGTGCCAGCAGCCAAGAATTGGCTAGCGGGCTACGAGAGCAGTACTTC.

The chain employs TRBV25-1 and TRBJ2-1; TRBD2 might be the D (7 bases). The germline V and J ends were trimmed by 7 bases and 3 bases, with 13 bases remaining between them. CDR3 length: 14 residues. Germline-derived CDR1 and CDR2 are MGHDK and SYGVNS. CDR3 residues: CASNRGAHYNEQFF. Here the CDR3 DNA reads TGTGCCAGCAACCGGGGGGCACACTACAATGAGCAGTTCTTC.

CDR3 DNA sequence: TGTGCCAGCAGTAGTTTCGGGGGGGAAGATACGCAGTATTTT. It translates to CASSSFGGEDTQYF. V and J are TRBV9 and TRBJ2-3; 8 bases line up with TRBD2. The CDR3 has 14 amino acids. Germline V lookup: CDR1 SGDLS, CDR2 YYNGEE. The junction had 7 bases not matched to a gene; V was cut back by 5 bases and J by 5 bases.

This chain joins TRBV28 and TRBJ2-7; D is ambiguous. Trimming took off 6 bases at V and 0 bases at J, with 15 bases between the two ends. The CDR3 has 15 amino acids. The germline CDR1 and CDR2 sequences are MDHEN and SYDVKM. The CDR3 is CASSLVLLGSYEQYF. The CDR3 region has the DNA TGTGCCAGCAGCCTAGTTCTCCTAGGCTCCTACGAGCAGTACTTC.

This clone occurred a few times. The chain is built from TRBV4-1 and TRBJ1-6; D gene ambiguous. The CDR3 is 15 amino acids. The germline V gene encodes CDR1 MGHRA and CDR2 YSYEKL. V was cut by 8 bases and J by 5 bases, with 16 bases left in between. CDR3 sequence: CASAVAFLNNSPLHF. The DNA for the CDR3 is TGCGCCAGCGCCGTAGCATTCCTTAATAATTCACCCCTCCACTTT.

This rearrangement joins TRBV19 to TRBJ1-5; no reliable D call. The germline V gene encodes CDR1 LNHDA and CDR2 SQIVND (reference sequence). The CDR3 extends over 13 amino acids. Trimming shortened V by 9 bases and J by 3 bases, and 12 bases separated the two germline ends. In DNA form, the CDR3 reads TGTGCCAGCAGAAAGAGGGACAATCAGCCCCAGCATTTT. This codes for CASRKRDNQPQHF.

V is TRBV2 and J is TRBJ2-1; TRBD1 aligns across 9 bases. Germline lookup yields CDR1 SNHLY and CDR2 FYNNEI. This CDR3 region has 13 residues. Trimming took 4 bases from V and 6 from J; bases not matched to a gene: 1. This CDR3 reads CASSATGGNEQFF. CDR3 nucleotides: TGTGCCAGCAGTGCGACAGGGGGCAATGAGCAGTTCTTC.

This rearrangement joins TRBV28 to TRBJ2-7; a possible D gene is TRBD2 (7 bases). V dropped 5 bases and J dropped 4 bases, with 18 bases sitting between them. CDR1 MDHEN and CDR2 SYDVKM come from the germline V gene. The CDR3 sequence is 15 residues long. The CDR3 spells CASSPGGGLKYEQYF. In DNA form, the CDR3 reads TGTGCCAGCAGTCCCGGCGGGGGCCTAAAATACGAGCAGTACTTC.

This clone was detected only once. The chain employs TRBV28 and TRBJ1-3; no clear D. Trimming pared 5 bases from V and 4 bases from J, leaving 15 bases between. Germline V gene data show CDR1 as MDHEN and CDR2 as SYDVKM. The CDR3 runs 15 residues. CDR3 amino acids: CASSPVRAMGNTIYF. In nucleotides, the CDR3 is TGTGCCAGCAGTCCCGTGAGGGCTATGGGAAACACCATATATTTT.

The J gene is TRBJ1-4, the V gene TRBV6-5; D is perhaps TRBD1 (6 bases). Trimming left V 10 bases short and J 7 bases short, with 13 bases between. Germline CDR1 is MNHEY and CDR2 is SVGAGI. The CDR3 runs to 12 residues. In DNA form, the CDR3 reads TGTGCCACCAGGGGTTACAGTGAAAAACTGTTTTTT. It is translated as CATRGYSEKLFF.

The V and J genes are TRBV29-1 and TRBJ2-7, with TRBD1 identical over 8 bases. Trimming took 6 bases from V and 3 from J; bases not matched to a gene: 7. This CDR3 is built from 13 residues. Per germline, CDR1 SQVTM and CDR2 ANQGSEA. In DNA, the CDR3 is TGCAGCGTCGCACAGGGACAGGTCTACGAGCAGTACTTC. This codes for CSVAQGQVYEQYF.

V is TRBV28 and J is TRBJ1-1; D remains unclear. The germline V gene encodes CDR1 MDHEN and CDR2 SYDVKM. The CDR3 sequence is 13 residues long. The V end was cut by 5 bases, the J end by 5 bases, with 12 bases between. The CDR3 coding sequence is TGTGCCAGCAGTGTCGAGGGCGGGACTGAAGCTTTCTTT. It is translated as CASSVEGGTEAFF.

This clone was detected once. The gene calls are TRBV3-1 (or the pseudogene TRBV3-2) and TRBJ2-7; 10 nucleotides match TRBD2. V was clipped by 4 bases and J by 6 bases; unmatched bases: 6. Germline V lookup: CDR1 LGHDT, CDR2 YNNKEL (reference sequence). The CDR3 contains 14 residues. CDR3 sequence (DNA): TGTGCCAGCAGCCGACAACTAGCGGGGATCGAGCAGTACTTC. This encodes CASSRQLAGIEQYF.

The rearrangement uses TRBV2 and TRBJ1-5, with TRBD1 matching 8 bases. Trimming took 5 bases from V and 4 from J; bases not matched to a gene: 7. Germline V lookup: CDR1 SNHLY, CDR2 FYNNEI. The CDR3 extends over 15 amino acids. In DNA form, the CDR3 reads TGTGCCAGCAGTAAAACAGGGGGGCCTAATCAGCCCCAGCATTTT. Translation: CASSKTGGPNQPQHF. The whole variable domain, filled in from reference TRBV2 and TRBJ1-5, reads EPEVTQTPSHQVTQMGQEVILRCVPISNHLYFYWYRQILGQKVEFLVSFYNNEISEKSEIFDDQFSVERPDGSNFTLKIRSTKLEDSAMYFCASSKTGGPNQPQHFGDGTRLSIL.

The chain recombines TRBV3-1 (or the pseudogene TRBV3-2) with TRBJ1-1, with D uncertain. Germline-derived CDR1 and CDR2 are LGHDT and YNNKEL (reference sequence). V lost 2 bases, J lost 1 base, and 5 bases lay in between. CDR3 size: 13 residues. The CDR3 here is CASSQPGNTEAFF. In DNA form, the CDR3 reads TGTGCCAGCAGCCAACCAGGGAACACTGAAGCTTTCTTT.

This chain links TRBV25-1 with TRBJ1-2; 8 nucleotides line up with TRBD1. Germline CDR1 MGHDK, CDR2 SYGVNS. The trim removed 1 base at V and 4 bases at J, leaving 8 bases unmatched. The CDR3 runs 16 residues. The CDR3 is CASSESRTGISYGYTF. CDR3 nucleotide sequence: TGTGCCAGCAGTGAATCGAGGACAGGGATCTCCTATGGCTACACCTTC.

This clone was counted a few times. The chain recombines TRBV3-1 (or the pseudogene TRBV3-2) with TRBJ1-3; maybe TRBD1 (6 bases). V lost 7 bases, J lost 7 bases, and 11 bases lay in between. The CDR3 is 12 amino acids. Germline CDR1 is LGHDT and CDR2 is YNNKEL (reference sequence). DNA for the CDR3: TGTGCCAGCAACGGCCAGGGGAACACCATATATTTT. Translation gives CASNGQGNTIYF.

This clone was seen just once. V is TRBV3-1 (or the pseudogene TRBV3-2) and J is TRBJ2-7; 10 nucleotides line up with TRBD2. The CDR3 is 15 amino acids. From germline, CDR1 is LGHDT and CDR2 YNNKEL (reference sequence). The ends lost 6 bases at V and 7 bases at J; junction bases unmatched: 12. The CDR3 region is CASRMRTSGFKEQYF. CDR3 DNA sequence: TGTGCCAGCAGGATGAGGACTAGCGGTTTTAAGGAGCAGTACTTC.

V is TRBV30 and J is TRBJ2-6; D is undetermined. CDR1 GTSNPN and CDR2 SVGIG come from the germline V gene (reference sequence). CDR3 size: 16 residues. V gave up 5 bases and J gave up 0 bases, with 14 bases separating them. The CDR3 here is CAWDPGPFSGANVLTF. In DNA form, the CDR3 reads TGTGCCTGGGATCCGGGTCCCTTCTCTGGGGCCAACGTCCTGACTTTC.

This clone has a single count. In DNA form, the CDR3 reads TGCAGCGTTGAAACTAGCGGGGCAGAGACCCAGTACTTC. This sequence encodes CSVETSGAETQYF. J is TRBJ2-5 and V is TRBV29-1, with 10 bases aligning to TRBD2. This CDR3 spans 13 amino acids. V trimming: 2 bases; J trimming: 4 bases; junction bases outside the gene matches: 1. Germline V gene lookup returns CDR1 SQVTM and CDR2 ANQGSEA.